What follows describes a single T cell receptor (beta chain). J was trimmed by 4 bases and V by 5 bases; bases with no gene match: 4. Germline lookup yields CDR1 LGHNA and CDR2 YNFKEQ. The CDR3 spans 14 residues. The record originates from a study of blood T cell repertoires in COVID-19. Study information: From the United States, Italy and Spain came samples of acute and convalescent COVID-19.

All recovered Cohort 3 donors got two negative PCRs, got clearance, or saw symptom resolution. Profiled with immunoSEQ multiplex PCR; TCRdb holds only in-frame clones, not every one. The sample contains around 370,000 clones, around 90% of which appear only once. Sequencing was carried out using PBMCs or T cells enriched from blood (not recorded which). This TCR was recovered from a woman aged 18-29 years who had recovered from COVID-19. V is TRBV4-2 and J is TRBJ1-4; 7 bases are shared with TRBD1. Written as DNA, the CDR3 is TGTGCCAGCAGCTTTCGACAGGGTAATGAAAAACTGTTTTTT. This encodes CASSFRQGNEKLFF.